This TCR beta chain was recovered during a study of tumor-infiltrating lymphocytes in primary liver carcinoma. For the study at large: Each sample had roughly 3.5 to 8 million productive TCRbeta reads regardless of tissue type.

The input was 450 to 500 ng total RNA; TCR beta cDNA was made from it with a constant-region primer. Slightly modified ARM-PCR, run as three nested multiplex PCR rounds, produced the TCR beta libraries. The first two PCR rounds used TRBV1-TRBV30 forward primers with a C-beta reverse primer, about 10 cycles each. A single record per CDR3 protein comes from TCRdb applying MiXCR to the multiplex PCR reads. The data show 100,000 to 150,000 distinct CDR3 sequences, with 64% seen just once and less than 10% held by the top ten. This CDR3 spans 15 amino acids. Germline-derived CDR1 and CDR2 are SGHAT and FQNNGV. Study-level points and caveats: Blood had a significantly lower top-250-clone fraction than tumors did (p = 0.039).

From unsorted bulk tissue weighing about 17-30 mg, DNA and RNA were co-extracted. Surgical resection treated primary liver carcinoma in the patients. The patients carried chronic HBV infection and had received no treatment. On this clonotype: As yet, its antigen is unknown. One junction end does not reproduce the germline sequence, and a read error may be involved.

This chain joins TRBV11-2 and TRBJ2-2, with TRBD2 as a possible D gene (5 bases). The specimen was liver tumor tissue from sampling region 3. Subset given: tumor region T3, left-lateral pole. This sequence originates from a woman aged 55-70 years with primary liver carcinoma and hepatitis B virus infection. The CDR3 reads CASSLPQGPAGKLFF. The CDR3 nucleotides are TGTGCCAGCAGCCTTCCGCAAGGACCGGCCGGGAAGCTGTTTTTT. The entire variable domain, with the rest obtained from reference TRBV11-2 and TRBJ2-2, is as follows: EAGVAQSPRYKIIEKRQSVAFWCNPISGHATLYWYQQILGQGPKLLIQFQNNGVVDDSQLPKDRFSAERLKGVDSTLKIQPAKLEDSAVYLCASSLPQGPAGKLFFGEGSRLTVL.